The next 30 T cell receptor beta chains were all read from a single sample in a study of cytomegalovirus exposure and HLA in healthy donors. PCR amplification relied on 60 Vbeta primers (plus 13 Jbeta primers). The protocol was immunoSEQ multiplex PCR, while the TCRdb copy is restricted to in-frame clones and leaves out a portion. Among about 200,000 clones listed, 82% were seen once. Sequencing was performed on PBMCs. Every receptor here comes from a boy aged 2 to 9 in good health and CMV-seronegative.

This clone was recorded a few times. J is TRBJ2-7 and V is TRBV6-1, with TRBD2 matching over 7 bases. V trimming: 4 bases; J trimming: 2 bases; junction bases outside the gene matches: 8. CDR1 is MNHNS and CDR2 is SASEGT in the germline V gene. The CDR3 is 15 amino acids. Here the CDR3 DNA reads TGTGCCAGCAGTGTAACCGGGACTACAACCTACGAGCAGTACTTC. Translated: CASSVTGTTTYEQYF.

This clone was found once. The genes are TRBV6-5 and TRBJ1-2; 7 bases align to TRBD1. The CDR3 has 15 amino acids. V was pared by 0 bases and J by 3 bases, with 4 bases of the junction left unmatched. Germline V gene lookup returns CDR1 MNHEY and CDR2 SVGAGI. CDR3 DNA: TGTGCCAGCAGTTACTCGTACAGGGGAGACTATGGCTACACCTTC. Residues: CASSYSYRGDYGYTF.

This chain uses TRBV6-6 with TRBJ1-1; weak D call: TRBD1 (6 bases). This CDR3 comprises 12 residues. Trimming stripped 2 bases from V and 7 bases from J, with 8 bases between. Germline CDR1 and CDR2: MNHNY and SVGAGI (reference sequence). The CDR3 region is CASSYQGNEAFF. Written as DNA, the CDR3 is TGTGCCAGCAGTTACCAGGGGAATGAAGCTTTCTTT.

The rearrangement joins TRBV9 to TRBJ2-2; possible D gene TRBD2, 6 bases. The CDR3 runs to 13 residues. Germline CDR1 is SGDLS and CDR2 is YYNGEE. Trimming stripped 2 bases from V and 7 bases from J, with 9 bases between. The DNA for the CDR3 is TGTGCCAGCAGCGTCGTGCGGGGCGGGGAGCTGTTTTTT. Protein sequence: CASSVVRGGELFF.

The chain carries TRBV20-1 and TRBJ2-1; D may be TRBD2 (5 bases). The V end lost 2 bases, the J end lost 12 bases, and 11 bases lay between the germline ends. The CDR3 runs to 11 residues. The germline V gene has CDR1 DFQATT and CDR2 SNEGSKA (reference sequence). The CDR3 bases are TGCAGTGCTAGAAGACTAACCGGGCAGTTCTTC. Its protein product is CSARRLTGQFF.

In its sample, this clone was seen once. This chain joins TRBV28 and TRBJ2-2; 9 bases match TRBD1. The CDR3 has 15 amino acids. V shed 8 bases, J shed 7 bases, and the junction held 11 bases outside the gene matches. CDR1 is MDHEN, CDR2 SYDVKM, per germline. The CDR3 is CASARGDREGGELFF. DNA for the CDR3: TGTGCCAGCGCCCGGGGGGACAGGGAGGGCGGGGAGCTGTTTTTT.

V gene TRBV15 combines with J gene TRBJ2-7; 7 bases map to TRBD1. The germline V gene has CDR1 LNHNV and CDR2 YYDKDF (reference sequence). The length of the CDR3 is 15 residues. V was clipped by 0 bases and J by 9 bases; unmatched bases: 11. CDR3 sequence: CATSREGRQGPGQYF. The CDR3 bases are TGTGCCACCAGCAGAGAGGGCAGACAGGGCCCAGGGCAGTACTTC.

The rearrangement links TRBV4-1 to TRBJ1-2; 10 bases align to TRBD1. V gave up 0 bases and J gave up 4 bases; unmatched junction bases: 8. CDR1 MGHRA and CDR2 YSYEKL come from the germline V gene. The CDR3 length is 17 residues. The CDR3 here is CASSQDRTGGEFYGYTF. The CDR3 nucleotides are TGCGCCAGCAGCCAAGATAGGACAGGGGGAGAATTCTATGGCTACACCTTC.

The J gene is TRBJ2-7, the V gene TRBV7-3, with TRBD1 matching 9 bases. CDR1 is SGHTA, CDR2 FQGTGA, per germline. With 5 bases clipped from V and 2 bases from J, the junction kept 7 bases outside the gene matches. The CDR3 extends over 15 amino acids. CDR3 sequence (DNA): TGTGCCAGCAGCCCAGGACAGGGGTCGGCCTACGAGCAGTACTTC. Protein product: CASSPGQGSAYEQYF.

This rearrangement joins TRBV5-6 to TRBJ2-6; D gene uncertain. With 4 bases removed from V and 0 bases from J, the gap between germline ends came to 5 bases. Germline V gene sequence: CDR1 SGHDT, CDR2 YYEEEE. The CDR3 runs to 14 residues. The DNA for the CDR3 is TGTGCCAGCAGCCCTTACTCTGGGGCCAACGTCCTGACTTTC. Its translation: CASSPYSGANVLTF.

The CDR3, as DNA: TGTGCCAGCAGTTACTCATTCAGGGGCTATGGCTACACCTTC. Amino acid sequence: CASSYSFRGYGYTF. The rearrangement links TRBV6-5 to TRBJ1-2, with a weak D call TRBD1 (6 bases). Germline V gene sequence: CDR1 MNHEY, CDR2 SVGAGI. V was pared by 0 bases and J by 4 bases, with 9 bases between. This CDR3 spans 14 amino acids.

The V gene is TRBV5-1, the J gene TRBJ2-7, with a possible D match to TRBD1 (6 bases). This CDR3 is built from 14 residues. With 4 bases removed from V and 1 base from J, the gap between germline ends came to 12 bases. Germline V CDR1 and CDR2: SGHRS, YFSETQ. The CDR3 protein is CASSQRTASYEQYF. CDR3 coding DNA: TGCGCCAGCAGCCAACGGACAGCTTCCTACGAGCAGTACTTC.

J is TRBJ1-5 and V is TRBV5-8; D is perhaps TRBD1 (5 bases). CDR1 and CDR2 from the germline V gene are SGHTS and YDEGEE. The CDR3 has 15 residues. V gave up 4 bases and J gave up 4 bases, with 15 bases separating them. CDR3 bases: TGTGCCAGCAGCCCCCCGTCCAGGGTTAATCAGCCCCAGCATTTT. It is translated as CASSPPSRVNQPQHF.

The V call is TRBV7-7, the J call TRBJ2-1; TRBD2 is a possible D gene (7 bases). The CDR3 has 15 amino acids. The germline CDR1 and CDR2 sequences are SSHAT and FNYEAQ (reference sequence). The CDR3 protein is CASSELANGGGEQFF. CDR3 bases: TGTGCTAGCTCCGAGCTTGCGAACGGCGGGGGCGAGCAGTTCTTC.

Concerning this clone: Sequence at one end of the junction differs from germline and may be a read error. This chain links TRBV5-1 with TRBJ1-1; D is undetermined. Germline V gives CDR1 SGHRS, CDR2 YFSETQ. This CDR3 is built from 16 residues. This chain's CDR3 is CASSPRSREMNAEAFF. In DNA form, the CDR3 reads TGCGCCAGCAGCCCCCGGTCCCGGGAAATGAACGCTGAAGCTTTCTTT.

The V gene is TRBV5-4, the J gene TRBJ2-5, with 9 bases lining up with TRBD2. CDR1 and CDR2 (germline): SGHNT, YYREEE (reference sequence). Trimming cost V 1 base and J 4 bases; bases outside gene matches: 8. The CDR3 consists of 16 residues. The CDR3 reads CASSLPSGDGGETQYF. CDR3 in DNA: TGTGCCAGCAGCTTGCCTAGCGGGGACGGTGGAGAGACCCAGTACTTC.

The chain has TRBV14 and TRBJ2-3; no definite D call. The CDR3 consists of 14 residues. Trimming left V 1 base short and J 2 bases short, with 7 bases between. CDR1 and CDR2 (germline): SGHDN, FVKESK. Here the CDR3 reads CASSQVSLTDTQYF. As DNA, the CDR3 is TGTGCCAGCAGCCAAGTAAGCCTCACAGATACGCAGTATTTT.

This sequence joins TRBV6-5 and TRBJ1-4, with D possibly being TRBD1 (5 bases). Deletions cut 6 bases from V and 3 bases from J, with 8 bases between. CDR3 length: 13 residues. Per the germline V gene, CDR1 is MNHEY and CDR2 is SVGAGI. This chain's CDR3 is CASRGPANEKLFF. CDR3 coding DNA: TGTGCCAGCAGGGGGCCAGCTAATGAAAAACTGTTTTTT.

In DNA, the CDR3 is TGTGCCAGCAGCCCTGGGACAGACCCAACTAATGAAAAACTGTTTTTT. Its translation is CASSPGTDPTNEKLFF. The V and J genes are TRBV5-6 and TRBJ1-4; TRBD1 matches at 7 bases. Germline lookup yields CDR1 SGHDT and CDR2 YYEEEE. This CDR3 contains 16 residues. The junction had 6 bases not matched to a gene; V was cut back by 4 bases and J by 0 bases.

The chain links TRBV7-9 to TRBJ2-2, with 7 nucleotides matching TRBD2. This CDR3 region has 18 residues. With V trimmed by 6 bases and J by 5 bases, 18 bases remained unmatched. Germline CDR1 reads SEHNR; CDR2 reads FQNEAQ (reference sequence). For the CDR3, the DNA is TGTGCCAGCAGGCCACCACCTTCCACCGGGGGGTTGACCGGGGAGCTGTTTTTT. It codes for CASRPPPSTGGLTGELFF.

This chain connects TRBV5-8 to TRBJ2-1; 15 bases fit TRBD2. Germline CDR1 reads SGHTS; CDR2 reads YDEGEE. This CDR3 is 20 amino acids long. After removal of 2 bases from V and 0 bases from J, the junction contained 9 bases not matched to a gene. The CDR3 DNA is TGTGCCAGCAGCTTATTCACGGGACTAGCGGGGGGAAACTCCTACAATGAGCAGTTCTTC. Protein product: CASSLFTGLAGGNSYNEQFF. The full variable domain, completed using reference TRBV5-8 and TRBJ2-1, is EAGVTQSPTHLIKTRGQQATLRCSPISGHTSVYWYQQALGLGLQFLLWYDEGEERNRGNFPPRFSGRQFPNYSSELNVNALELEDSALYLCASSLFTGLAGGNSYNEQFFGPGTRLTVL.

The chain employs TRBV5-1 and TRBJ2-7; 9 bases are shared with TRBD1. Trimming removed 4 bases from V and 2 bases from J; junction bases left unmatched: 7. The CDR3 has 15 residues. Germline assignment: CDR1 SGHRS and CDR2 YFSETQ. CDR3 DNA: TGCGCCAGCAGCGTCCGGAGGACAGGGGCCTACGAGCAGTACTTC. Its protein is CASSVRRTGAYEQYF.

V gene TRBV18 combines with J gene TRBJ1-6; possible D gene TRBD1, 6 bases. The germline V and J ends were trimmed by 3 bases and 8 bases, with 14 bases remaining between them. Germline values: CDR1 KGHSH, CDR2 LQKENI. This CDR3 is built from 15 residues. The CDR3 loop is CASSPLDRSHSPLHF. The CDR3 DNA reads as TGTGCCAGCTCACCCCTCGACAGGTCCCATTCACCCCTCCACTTT.

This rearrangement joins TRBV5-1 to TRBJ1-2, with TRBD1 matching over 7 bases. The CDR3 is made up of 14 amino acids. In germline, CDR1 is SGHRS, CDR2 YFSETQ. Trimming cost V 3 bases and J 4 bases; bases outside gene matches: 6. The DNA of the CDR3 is TGCGCCAGCAGCTCCGACGGGACAGTCTATGGCTACACCTTC. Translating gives CASSSDGTVYGYTF.

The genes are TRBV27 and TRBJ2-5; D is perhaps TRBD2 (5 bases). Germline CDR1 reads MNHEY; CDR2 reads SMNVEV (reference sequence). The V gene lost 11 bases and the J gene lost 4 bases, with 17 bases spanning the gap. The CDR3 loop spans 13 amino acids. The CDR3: CALREGSRETQYF. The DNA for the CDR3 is TGTGCCTTGAGAGAGGGCTCACGAGAGACCCAGTACTTC.

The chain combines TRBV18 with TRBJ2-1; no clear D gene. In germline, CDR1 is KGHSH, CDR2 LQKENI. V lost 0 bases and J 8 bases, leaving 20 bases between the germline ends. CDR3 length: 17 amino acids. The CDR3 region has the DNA TGTGCCAGCTCACCACCGTTAGTGACTTCGAGGTGGGATGAGCAGTTCTTC. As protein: CASSPPLVTSRWDEQFF.

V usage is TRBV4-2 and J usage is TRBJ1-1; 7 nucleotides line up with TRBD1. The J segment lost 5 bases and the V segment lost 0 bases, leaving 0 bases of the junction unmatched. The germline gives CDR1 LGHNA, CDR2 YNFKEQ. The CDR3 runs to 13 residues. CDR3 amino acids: CASSQDRGTEAFF. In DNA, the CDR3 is TGTGCCAGCAGCCAAGACAGGGGGACTGAAGCTTTCTTT.

CDR3 amino acids: CSAGKTGNGNTIYF. Here the CDR3 DNA reads TGCAGCGCTGGGAAGACAGGGAATGGAAACACCATATATTTT. The gene calls are TRBV29-1 and TRBJ1-3; 7 bases match TRBD1. CDR3 length: 14 residues. Germline V lookup: CDR1 SQVTM, CDR2 ANQGSEA. V lost 7 bases, J lost 3 bases, and 9 bases stayed unmatched.

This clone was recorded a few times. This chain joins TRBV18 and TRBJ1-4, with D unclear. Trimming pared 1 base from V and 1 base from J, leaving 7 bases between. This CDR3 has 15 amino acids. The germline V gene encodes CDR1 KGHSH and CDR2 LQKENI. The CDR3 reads CASSPRPGTNEKLFF. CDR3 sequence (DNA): TGTGCCAGCTCACCACGTCCAGGAACTAATGAAAAACTGTTTTTT.

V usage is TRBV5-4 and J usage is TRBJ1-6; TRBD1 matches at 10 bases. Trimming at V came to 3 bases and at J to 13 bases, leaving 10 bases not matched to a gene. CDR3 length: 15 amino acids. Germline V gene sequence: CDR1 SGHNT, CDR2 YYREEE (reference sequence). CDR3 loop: CASSYSRDRGVPLHF. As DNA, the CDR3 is TGTGCCAGCAGCTACAGCCGGGACAGGGGTGTCCCCCTCCACTTT.